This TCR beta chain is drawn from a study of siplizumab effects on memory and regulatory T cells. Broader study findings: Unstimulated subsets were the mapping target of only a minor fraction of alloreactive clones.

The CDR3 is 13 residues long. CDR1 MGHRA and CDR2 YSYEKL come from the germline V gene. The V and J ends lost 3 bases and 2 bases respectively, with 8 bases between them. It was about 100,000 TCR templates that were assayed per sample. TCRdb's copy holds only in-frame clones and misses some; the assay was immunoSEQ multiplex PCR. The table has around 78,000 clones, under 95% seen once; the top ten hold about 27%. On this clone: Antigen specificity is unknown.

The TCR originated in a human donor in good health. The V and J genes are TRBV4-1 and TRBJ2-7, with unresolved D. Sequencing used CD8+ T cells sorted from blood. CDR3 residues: CASSHGSAYEQYF. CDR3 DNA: TGCGCCAGCAGCCATGGCAGCGCCTACGAGCAGTACTTC.